This section outlines one T cell receptor beta chain sequence together with its context. Antigen: not known. The sample comes from a study of cytomegalovirus exposure and HLA in healthy donors. Study results and caveats: Subsequent analysis revealed that first-cohort TCR clusters tended to co-occur in the 110 or so validation repertoires.

Sequencing used immunoSEQ multiplex PCR; TCRdb keeps in-frame clones, though not all of them. The table has 250,000 or so clones, more than 75% seen once. The germline V gene encodes CDR1 SQVTM and CDR2 ANQGSEA. The CDR3 spans 15 residues. Trimming at V came to 6 bases and at J to 4 bases, leaving 9 bases not matched to a gene. The source is a man aged 18-30 years in good health and CMV-seronegative. J is TRBJ2-3 and V is TRBV29-1, with TRBD2 identical over 11 bases. Material for sequencing was PBMCs. CDR3 bases: TGCAGCGTCGAACTAGCGGGAGTCCCCCCAGATACGCAGTATTTT. It is translated as CSVELAGVPPDTQYF.